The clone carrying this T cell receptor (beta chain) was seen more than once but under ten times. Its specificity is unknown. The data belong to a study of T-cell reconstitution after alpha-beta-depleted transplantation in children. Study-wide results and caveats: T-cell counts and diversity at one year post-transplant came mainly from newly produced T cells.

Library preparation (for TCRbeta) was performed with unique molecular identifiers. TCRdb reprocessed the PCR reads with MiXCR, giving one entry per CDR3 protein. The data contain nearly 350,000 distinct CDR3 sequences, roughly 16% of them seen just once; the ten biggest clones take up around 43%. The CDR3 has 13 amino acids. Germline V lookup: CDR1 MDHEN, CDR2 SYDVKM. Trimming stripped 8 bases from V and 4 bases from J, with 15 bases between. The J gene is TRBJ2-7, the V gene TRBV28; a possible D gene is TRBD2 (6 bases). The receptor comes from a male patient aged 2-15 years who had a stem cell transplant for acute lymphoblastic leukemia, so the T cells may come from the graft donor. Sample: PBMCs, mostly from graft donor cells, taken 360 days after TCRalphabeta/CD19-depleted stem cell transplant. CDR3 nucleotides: TGTGCCAGCCGGCGGGGCCCGACGTACGAGCAGTACTTC. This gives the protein CASRRGPTYEQYF.